Given below is one TCR beta chain in context. Profiling relied on immunoSEQ multiplex PCR, and the TCRdb table lists in-frame clones only, not all of them. The sample lists about 480,000 clones; 70% to 90% were seen once. Germline CDR1 and CDR2: MDHEN and SYDVKM. CDR3 length equals 15 residues. The V and J ends lost 4 bases and 6 bases respectively, with 18 bases between them. The data were obtained in a study of blood T cell repertoires in COVID-19. The sequenced sample was PBMCs or T cells enriched from blood (not recorded which). This receptor was taken from a woman between 18 and 30 years old with acute COVID-19. This chain connects TRBV28 to TRBJ1-2; a weak D match, TRBD1 (5 bases). The CDR3 DNA is TGTGCCAGCAGTTCTTACCTCGGGACTCTACATGGCTACACCTTC. Its protein product is CASSSYLGTLHGYTF.